A single sample is the source of the 31 T cell receptor beta chains below, sequenced in a study of regulatory T cells in long-lasting Graves disease. The time point here: newly diagnosed GD, antithyroid drugs for less than 3 months. PBMC RNA served as the TCR library source. HTBI primers from iRepertoire and Arm-PCR of CDR3 regions yielded the TCR beta libraries. TCRdb ran MiXCR on the multiplex PCR reads and lists one entry per CDR3 protein. The sample lists around 420,000 distinct CDR3 sequences; 15% to 18% were seen once. Here the sequenced sample was peripheral blood mononuclear cells (PBMCs), taken at new diagnosis, from a patient treated with antithyroid drugs. Source of these receptors: a female donor with Graves disease.

The chain employs TRBV5-5 and TRBJ2-2; TRBD1 matches 7 bases. Germline V gene lookup returns CDR1 SGHKS and CDR2 YYEKEE (reference sequence). The length of the CDR3 is 14 residues. The trim removed 6 bases at V and 2 bases at J, leaving 4 bases unmatched. For the CDR3, the DNA is TGTGCCAGCATCCGGGACAGTAACACCGGGGAGCTGTTTTTT. Protein sequence: CASIRDSNTGELFF.

In regard to this clonotype: A far bigger clonotype differs at one base, so this is likely a read error. CDR3 loop: CASSVAFRTDNERFF. The CDR3 DNA is TGTGCCAGCAGCGTAGCTTTTCGGACAGACAATGAGCGGTTCTTC. The V call is TRBV9, the J call TRBJ2-5; a possible D gene is TRBD1 (6 bases). This CDR3 region has 15 residues. Germline values: CDR1 SGDLS, CDR2 YYNGEE.

This clonotype was seen many times. The gene calls are TRBV11-3 and TRBJ1-1, with D unclear. The CDR3 extends over 13 amino acids. Trimming left V 5 bases short and J 4 bases short, with 11 bases between. From germline, CDR1 is SGHNT and CDR2 YENEEA. CDR3: CASSTPEATEAFF. In DNA, the CDR3 is TGTGCCAGCAGCACCCCGGAGGCCACTGAAGCTTTCTTT.

This clonotype was seen ten or more times. The V call is TRBV15, the J call TRBJ2-1; the match to TRBD1 covers 7 bases. Trimming cost V 5 bases and J 8 bases; bases outside gene matches: 9. The length of the CDR3 is 14 residues. Germline loops: CDR1 LNHNV, CDR2 YYDKDF (reference sequence). CDR3 sequence reads: CATSLTGPKDEQFF. For the CDR3, the DNA is TGTGCCACCAGCCTGACAGGGCCAAAGGATGAGCAGTTCTTC.

The rearrangement joins TRBV27 to TRBJ2-5, with unresolved D. CDR1 is MNHEY, CDR2 SMNVEV, per germline (reference sequence). Trimming removed 6 bases at V and 5 bases at J, with 10 bases between. CDR3 size: 12 residues. In DNA form, the CDR3 reads TGTGCCAGCAGCCCCAGGTGGGAGACCCAGTACTTC. It yields the protein CASSPRWETQYF.

In this sample, this clonotype turned up many times. V is TRBV27 and J is TRBJ1-6; D uncertain. CDR1 and CDR2 from the germline V gene are MNHEY and SMNVEV (reference sequence). The V end was cut by 6 bases, the J end by 12 bases, with 15 bases between. The CDR3 is 13 residues long. CDR3 in DNA: TGTGCCAGCAGACCGGGCCCCATTGTACCCCTCCACTTT. Its protein is CASRPGPIVPLHF.

This clonotype showed up many times. This chain links TRBV19 with TRBJ1-2; no clear D gene. This CDR3 spans 15 amino acids. The germline CDR1 and CDR2 sequences are LNHDA and SQIVND (reference sequence). Trimming cost V 7 bases and J 7 bases, with 22 bases left between them. The CDR3 loop is CASIKISGRGGGYTF. The CDR3 DNA is TGTGCCAGTATTAAAATATCAGGACGAGGAGGTGGCTACACCTTC.

This clonotype was recorded many times. J is TRBJ2-7 and V is TRBV3-1; 10 positions match TRBD2. V was clipped by 3 bases and J by 6 bases; unmatched bases: 8. The CDR3 length is 15 residues. Germline values: CDR1 LGHDT, CDR2 YNNKEL (reference sequence). The CDR3, as DNA: TGTGCCAGCAGCCAGGGACTAGCGTATCAGTCCGAGCAGTACTTC. Translation: CASSQGLAYQSEQYF.

The chain recombines TRBV9 with TRBJ2-5, with D possibly being TRBD1 (5 bases). V lost 0 bases to trimming and J lost 1 base, with 13 bases between them. From germline, CDR1 is SGDLS and CDR2 YYNGEE. The CDR3 loop spans 16 amino acids. Here the CDR3 DNA reads TGTGCCAGCAGCGTAGGGGGCCCTAACGTCCAAGAGACCCAGTACTTC. Encoded protein: CASSVGGPNVQETQYF. The whole variable domain, remainder taken from reference TRBV9 and TRBJ2-5, is DSGVTQTPKHLITATGQRVTLRCSPRSGDLSVYWYQQSLDQGLQFLIQYYNGEERAKGNILERFSAQQFPDLHSELNLSSLELGDSALYFCASSVGGPNVQETQYFGPGTRLLVL.

This clonotype was counted between two and nine times. The chain employs TRBV7-3 and TRBJ2-7, with D possibly called TRBD1 or TRBD2 (5 bases each). The CDR3 totals 17 residues. Germline V gene data show CDR1 as SGHTA and CDR2 as FQGTGA. V gave up 5 bases and J gave up 5 bases, with 25 bases separating them. CDR3 nucleotides: TGTGCCAGCAGCCCCGGATCCCTGGGGGAGCTGGGCCACGAGCAGTACTTC. As protein: CASSPGSLGELGHEQYF.

The CDR3 protein is CSAHRDTTDTQYF. The CDR3 nucleotides read TGCAGCGCGCACCGGGACACCACAGATACGCAGTATTTT. The V and J genes are TRBV29-1 and TRBJ2-3; tentatively, D is TRBD1 (6 bases). CDR3 length equals 13 residues. CDR1 is SQVTM, CDR2 ANQGSEA, per germline. V was shortened by 7 bases and J by 2 bases, with 13 bases between the two germline ends.

The CDR3 nucleotides read TGTGCCAGCAGTTTCTTGGGCAGGGTGATCGAGCAGTACTTC. Its protein product is CASSFLGRVIEQYF. The genes are TRBV12-3 or TRBV12-4 and TRBJ2-7; possible D gene TRBD1, 5 bases. The CDR3 runs 14 residues. V lost 3 bases and J 6 bases, leaving 15 bases between the germline ends.

Many counts were recorded for this clonotype. The gene calls are TRBV12-3 or TRBV12-4 and TRBJ2-7, with 8 bases matching TRBD2. Losses at the gene ends were 1 base for V and 3 bases for J; bases not matched to a gene: 8. The CDR3 extends over 16 amino acids. CDR3 in amino acids: CASSLGGSGILYEQYF. CDR3 sequence (DNA): TGTGCCAGCAGTTTAGGGGGTAGCGGGATTCTCTACGAGCAGTACTTC.

The chain is built from TRBV5-1 and TRBJ2-4, with unresolved D. CDR1 and CDR2 from the germline V gene are SGHRS and YFSETQ. V shed 1 base and J shed 0 bases, with 17 bases lying between them. This CDR3 has 18 residues. This CDR3 reads CASSLLYGQALAKNIQYF. For the CDR3, the DNA is TGCGCCAGCAGCTTGCTCTACGGGCAGGCTTTAGCCAAAAACATTCAGTACTTC.

In this sample, this clonotype turned up many times. This chain joins TRBV11-2 and TRBJ1-6; 12 nucleotides match TRBD1. The J segment lost 14 bases and the V segment lost 1 base, leaving 6 bases of the junction unmatched. CDR3 length: 15 residues. Per germline, CDR1 SGHAT and CDR2 FQNNGV. The CDR3 DNA reads TGTGCCAGCAGCTTAGTGGGGACAGGGGGCTTGTCCCTCCACTTT. As protein: CASSLVGTGGLSLHF.

This clonotype was seen ten or more times. The chain is built from TRBV7-9 and TRBJ1-4, with D hard to call. The germline V gene encodes CDR1 SEHNR and CDR2 FQNEAQ (reference sequence). The length of the CDR3 is 14 residues. The germline V and J ends were trimmed by 5 bases and 11 bases, with 18 bases remaining between them. The CDR3 DNA reads as TGTGCCAGCAGCCCCAGGACGGTCACTGCTAAACTGTTTTTT. This codes for CASSPRTVTAKLFF.

This clonotype was counted many times. V and J are TRBV6-2 or TRBV6-3 and TRBJ2-5; a weak D match, TRBD1 (6 bases). Looked up from germline, CDR1 is MNHEY and CDR2 is SVGEGT. The V gene lost 7 bases and the J gene lost 2 bases, with 11 bases spanning the gap. There are 13 residues in the CDR3. This CDR3 reads CASKNREQETQYF. CDR3 coding DNA: TGTGCCAGCAAAAACAGGGAACAAGAGACCCAGTACTTC.

This clonotype showed up many times. The CDR3 loop is CASSQLSYEQYF. CDR3 DNA sequence: TGTGCCAGCAGTCAACTCTCCTACGAGCAGTACTTC. J is TRBJ2-7 and V is TRBV3-1, with no clear D. Looked up from germline, CDR1 is LGHDT and CDR2 is YNNKEL (reference sequence). V was cut by 6 bases and J by 0 bases, with 6 bases left in between. The CDR3 has 12 amino acids.

This clonotype was seen many times. V usage is TRBV20-1 and J usage is TRBJ2-7, with unresolved D. CDR1 is DFQATT and CDR2 is SNEGSKA in the germline V gene (reference sequence). V lost 1 base to trimming and J lost 0 bases, with 10 bases between them. The CDR3 is 14 amino acids. The CDR3 sequence: CSARALDASYEQYF. For the CDR3, the DNA is TGCAGTGCTAGAGCCTTGGACGCCTCCTACGAGCAGTACTTC.

The table lists this clonotype with many counts. The chain recombines TRBV5-1 with TRBJ1-1; TRBD1 might be the D (5 bases). The germline V gene encodes CDR1 SGHRS and CDR2 YFSETQ. This CDR3 comprises 15 residues. The V end was cut by 5 bases, the J end by 1 base, with 15 bases between. The CDR3 region has the DNA TGCGCCAGCAGTTCCACCACAGGCGGGAACACTGAAGCTTTCTTT. Protein product: CASSSTTGGNTEAFF. Combining the CDR3 with reference TRBV5-1 and TRBJ1-1 gives the whole variable domain KAGVTQTPRYLIKTRGQQVTLSCSPISGHRSVSWYQQTPGQGLQFLFEYFSETQRNKGNFPGRFSGRQFSNSRSEMNVSTLELGDSALYLCASSSTTGGNTEAFFGQGTRLTVV.

This clonotype was found many times. The genes are TRBV7-9 and TRBJ2-1; 8 bases fit TRBD2. V lost 5 bases and J lost 0; bases outside the gene matches: 3. This CDR3 has 15 amino acids. Germline-derived CDR1 and CDR2 are SEHNR and FQNEAQ (reference sequence). CDR3 sequence reads: CASSTSGNSYNEQFF. Here the CDR3 DNA reads TGTGCCAGCAGCACTAGCGGTAACTCCTACAATGAGCAGTTCTTC.

At least ten counts were recorded for this clonotype. One end of the junction varies from germline; a read error may be responsible. The chain joins TRBV20-1 to TRBJ2-3, with 8 bases fitting TRBD2. Per germline, CDR1 DFQATT and CDR2 SNEGSKA (reference sequence). CDR3 length: 15 residues. The DNA for the CDR3 is TGCAGTGCGAGAGCGGGGGCTTCTAGCACAGATACGCAGTATTTT. This codes for CSARAGASSTDTQYF.

This clonotype was picked up many times. This chain connects TRBV19 to TRBJ1-2; D is unclear. Trimming shortened V by 3 bases and J by 0 bases, and 8 bases separated the two germline ends. CDR3 size: 14 residues. Germline V gene lookup returns CDR1 LNHDA and CDR2 SQIVND (reference sequence). The CDR3 nucleotides read TGTGCCAGTAGTATGAATGGAGCTAACTATGGCTACACCTTC. Its translation is CASSMNGANYGYTF.

This clonotype has at least ten counts. V is TRBV5-6 and J is TRBJ1-2, with D hard to call. CDR1 and CDR2 from the germline V gene are SGHDT and YYEEEE. The ends were cut back, 1 base at V and 3 bases at J, with 13 bases in the middle. This CDR3 has 15 amino acids. CDR3 sequence: CASSLLSVGDYGYTF. The CDR3 bases are TGTGCCAGCAGCTTGTTGTCAGTAGGCGACTATGGCTACACCTTC. The variable domain in full, completed from reference TRBV5-6 and TRBJ1-2, reads DAGVTQSPTHLIKTRGQQVTLRCSPKSGHDTVSWYQQALGQGPQFIFQYYEEEERQRGNFPDRFSGHQFPNYSSELNVNALLLGDSALYLCASSLLSVGDYGYTFGSGTRLTVV.

The chain employs TRBV9 and TRBJ2-1; D may be TRBD1 or TRBD2 (5 bases each). Germline values: CDR1 SGDLS, CDR2 YYNGEE. There are 15 residues in the CDR3. Trimming removed 2 bases from V and 4 bases from J, with 13 bases in between. CDR3 DNA sequence: TGTGCCAGCAGCGTTGGCAGGGACCTTTACAATGAGCAGTTCTTC. Amino acids: CASSVGRDLYNEQFF.

The chain is built from TRBV6-1 and TRBJ1-1, with D perhaps matching TRBD1 (5 bases). Between the trimmed V and J ends, which lost 8 bases and 3 bases, there was a span of 16 bases. The CDR3 is 14 amino acids. From germline, CDR1 is MNHNS and CDR2 SASEGT. The CDR3 region is CASLAGFLHTEAFF. The CDR3 DNA is TGTGCCAGCCTGGCAGGGTTTTTGCACACTGAAGCTTTCTTT.

This clonotype occurred many times. V gene TRBV24-1 combines with J gene TRBJ2-7, with 7 bases lining up with TRBD1. The CDR3 totals 19 residues. The V segment lost 3 bases and the J segment 2 bases; nucleotides outside the gene matches: 18. Looked up from germline, CDR1 is KGHDR and CDR2 is SFDVKD. The CDR3 bases are TGTGCCACCAGTGATCTTAACCCGGGACAGCTTTTTAGTCCCTACGAGCAGTACTTC. Translation gives CATSDLNPGQLFSPYEQYF.

This chain links TRBV6-2 or TRBV6-3 with TRBJ2-2; 16 bases match TRBD2. The germline V gene encodes CDR1 MNHEY and CDR2 SVGEGT. V lost 1 base, J lost 4 bases, and 6 bases stayed unmatched. There are 19 residues in the CDR3. This CDR3 reads CASSYLGLAGGIGTGELFF. The CDR3 DNA reads TGTGCCAGCAGTTACTTGGGACTAGCGGGGGGGATCGGCACCGGGGAGCTGTTTTTT.

Concerning this clonotype itself: A much more abundant neighbour one base away suggests this may be a read error. V usage is TRBV12-5 and J usage is TRBJ1-1, with D unresolved. Trimming stripped 6 bases from V and 4 bases from J, with 12 bases between. Per germline, CDR1 LGHNT and CDR2 FRNRAP. CDR3 size: 13 residues. CDR3 nucleotide sequence: TGTGCTAGTGGCCTCAGGACGATCACTGAAGCTTTCTTT. This codes for CASGLRTITEAFF.

As to this clonotype: This clone may be a read error of a much larger clone one base away. This chain connects TRBV7-3 to TRBJ2-2, with 9 bases identical to TRBD1. CDR1 SGHTA and CDR2 FQGTGA come from the germline V gene. There are 16 residues in the CDR3. In DNA, the CDR3 is TGTGCCAGCAGCGGGACCGGGACAGGGAGCACCGGGGAGCTGGTTTTT. This sequence encodes CASSGTGTGSTGELVF.

This clonotype was seen at least ten times. V and J are TRBV14 and TRBJ2-2, with D maybe TRBD1 (5 bases). Looked up from germline, CDR1 is SGHDN and CDR2 is FVKESK. The V end was cut by 4 bases, the J end by 5 bases, with 11 bases between. This CDR3 spans 14 amino acids. CDR3 amino acids: CASSRISGTGELFF. In DNA form, the CDR3 reads TGTGCCAGCAGCCGCATCTCAGGGACCGGGGAGCTGTTTTTT.